Below, 17 T cell receptor beta chains from the same sample are listed, as sequenced in a study of blood T cells in healthy people across ages. Combining a sample-barcoded 5' primer with a J-beta primer mix, a second PCR ran for about 6 to 12 cycles. One entry per CDR3 protein results from TCRdb running MiXCR on the 5' RACE reads. The sample shows roughly 1,100,000 distinct CDR3 sequences, 20% to 25% of them seen only once. The data were also submitted as part of a second study, on T cells of mothers and their children.

The sample consisted of blood. The receptors stem from a girl aged 2 to 9 in good health.

The chain couples TRBV12-3 or TRBV12-4 to TRBJ2-1; 7 bases are a match to TRBD2. Near its end, the DNA agrees better with TRBJ2-7, so the J call may be wrong. CDR3 length equals 15 residues. CDR3 amino acids: CASSLLEAGTGEQYF. The CDR3 bases are TGTGCCAGCAGTTTGCTTGAAGCGGGAACGGGTGAGCAGTACTTC.

Only a few counts were recorded for this clonotype. This chain joins TRBV27 and TRBJ2-5; D is possibly TRBD2 (5 bases). The DNA matches TRBJ2-7 better at its end, which makes the J call doubtful. Germline-derived CDR1 and CDR2 are MNHEY and SMNVEV (reference sequence). This CDR3 contains 14 residues. CDR3 amino acids: CASSPRVSVYEQYF. For the CDR3, the DNA is TGTGCCAGCAGTCCTCGTGTTAGCGTCTACGAGCAGTACTTC.

This clonotype was recorded a few times. CDR3 bases: TGTGCCAGCAGCTCGGGGGGAAGGACCAAAAACATTCAGTACTTC. Translating gives CASSSGGRTKNIQYF. The chain combines TRBV9 with TRBJ2-4, with TRBD2 matching 7 bases. The CDR3 runs 15 residues. The germline gives CDR1 SGDLS, CDR2 YYNGEE. With 4 bases clipped from V and 2 bases from J, the junction kept 6 bases outside the gene matches.

J is TRBJ1-1 and V is TRBV18; TRBD1 might be the D (6 bases). Trimming removed 3 bases from V and 2 bases from J, with 10 bases in between. Germline loops: CDR1 KGHSH, CDR2 LQKENI. CDR3 size: 14 residues. The CDR3 sequence is CASSPWTANTEAFF. DNA for the CDR3: TGTGCCAGCTCACCTTGGACAGCCAACACTGAAGCTTTCTTT. The full variable domain, in which reference TRBV18 and TRBJ1-1 provide the parts outside the CDR3, is NAGVMQNPRHLVRRRGQEARLRCSPMKGHSHVYWYRQLPEEGLKFMVYLQKENIIDESGMPKERFSAEFPKEGPSILRIQQVVRGDSAAYFCASSPWTANTEAFFGQGTRLTVV.

The V call is TRBV11-2, the J call TRBJ2-6; D is uncertain. Trimming pared 7 bases from V and 1 base from J, leaving 11 bases between. CDR3 length equals 15 residues. Germline-derived CDR1 and CDR2 are SGHAT and FQNNGV. The CDR3 coding sequence is TGTGCCAGCACCCGGTGGGATTCTGGGGCCAACGTCCTGACTTTC. Its protein product is CASTRWDSGANVLTF.

This clonotype occurred a few times. CDR3 bases: TGCAGTGCTACCCCCGGTATAGACTCCTACAATGAGCAGTTCTTC. Amino acids: CSATPGIDSYNEQFF. This sequence joins TRBV20-1 and TRBJ2-1; D uncertain. CDR1 is DFQATT and CDR2 is SNEGSKA in the germline V gene (reference sequence). V lost 4 bases to trimming and J lost 0 bases, with 13 bases between them. This CDR3 is 15 amino acids long.

The chain employs TRBV24-1 and TRBJ2-5; 7 bases map to TRBD1. The CDR3 consists of 15 residues. Germline lookup yields CDR1 KGHDR and CDR2 SFDVKD. With 4 bases clipped from V and 1 base from J, the junction kept 5 bases outside the gene matches. The CDR3 here is CATSDLGTAQETQYF. DNA for the CDR3: TGTGCCACCAGTGACTTAGGGACAGCCCAAGAGACCCAGTACTTC.

The chain has TRBV9 and TRBJ2-5; 7 nucleotides line up with TRBD2. The germline V gene encodes CDR1 SGDLS and CDR2 YYNGEE. The CDR3 totals 13 residues. The trim removed 4 bases at V and 9 bases at J, leaving 9 bases unmatched. The CDR3 protein is CASSSRGGRAQYF. Written as DNA, the CDR3 is TGTGCCAGCAGCTCAAGGGGAGGGAGGGCCCAGTACTTC.

This clonotype turned up a few times. The J gene is TRBJ2-1, the V gene TRBV10-3, with a possible D match to TRBD1 (5 bases). Deletions cut 0 bases from V and 10 bases from J, with 16 bases between. The CDR3 is 15 amino acids. Germline V lookup: CDR1 ENHRY, CDR2 SYGVKD. As DNA, the CDR3 is TGTGCCATCAGTGAGTCAGGGGCCTCCCTATCGGAGCAGTTCTTC. Translated: CAISESGASLSEQFF.

The chain joins TRBV20-1 to TRBJ2-3, with D possibly TRBD1 on 6 matching bases. Germline V gives CDR1 DFQATT, CDR2 SNEGSKA (reference sequence). Trimming took 4 bases from V and 4 from J, leaving 12 bases between them. CDR3 length: 13 residues. The CDR3 sequence: CSAKAQGADTQYF. CDR3 bases: TGCAGTGCTAAGGCACAGGGTGCAGATACGCAGTATTTT.

This clonotype was counted many times. This chain uses TRBV12-3 or TRBV12-4 with TRBJ1-1; tentatively, D is TRBD1 (6 bases). This CDR3 is built from 14 residues. Trimming removed 1 base from V and 4 bases from J, with 10 bases in between. CDR3 region: CASSLVQGGTEAFF. DNA of the CDR3: TGTGCCAGCAGTTTAGTACAGGGAGGCACTGAAGCTTTCTTT.

About this clonotype: This clone may be a read error of a much larger clone one base away. V usage is TRBV3-1 and J usage is TRBJ2-5; 8 bases align to TRBD1. The CDR3 is 13 amino acids. Germline V gives CDR1 LGHDT, CDR2 YNNKEL (reference sequence). This CDR3 is CASASRGRETRYF. CDR3 coding DNA: TGTGCCAGCGCCTCCAGGGGGCGAGAGACCCGGTACTTC.

This clonotype was recorded many times. At one end the junction does not follow the germline gene, possibly because of a read error. The chain carries TRBV12-3 or TRBV12-4 and TRBJ1-1; no firm D call. CDR3 length equals 12 residues. The CDR3 loop is CASSLDGTEAFF. For the CDR3, the DNA is TGTGCCAGCAGCTTAGACGGCACTGAAGCTTTCTTT.

This clonotype was seen only a few times. V is TRBV27 and J is TRBJ2-3; D is unclear. The CDR3 is 14 amino acids. Germline V gene lookup returns CDR1 MNHEY and CDR2 SMNVEV (reference sequence). V lost 5 bases to trimming and J lost 1 base, with 10 bases between them. The CDR3 sequence is CASSPTDRTDTQYF. The CDR3 region has the DNA TGTGCCAGCAGTCCAACCGACCGCACAGATACGCAGTATTTT.

This clonotype was detected only once. The chain combines TRBV5-1 with TRBJ2-1; 7 nucleotides line up with TRBD1. Per germline, CDR1 SGHRS and CDR2 YFSETQ. The CDR3 sequence is 12 residues long. Trimming cost V 5 bases and J 7 bases; bases outside gene matches: 3. As DNA, the CDR3 is TGCGCCAGCAGGCAACAGGGGAATGAGCAGTTCTTC. Its translation: CASRQQGNEQFF.

The chain combines TRBV9 with TRBJ1-6; a weak D match, TRBD1 (5 bases). V was cut by 0 bases and J by 11 bases, with 18 bases left in between. This CDR3 is 16 amino acids long. Germline CDR1 and CDR2: SGDLS and YYNGEE. The CDR3: CASSVDPRRGLTPLHF. CDR3 coding DNA: TGTGCCAGCAGCGTAGATCCCAGGCGGGGCCTGACACCCCTCCACTTT.

The CDR3, as DNA: TGTGCCACCAGTGATTCCCCCCGCCCGGGCTCAACCTACGAGCAGTACTTC. It is translated as CATSDSPRPGSTYEQYF. This chain uses TRBV24-1 with TRBJ2-7; unclear D gene. From germline, CDR1 is KGHDR and CDR2 SFDVKD. The V gene lost 2 bases and the J gene lost 2 bases, with 18 bases spanning the gap. The CDR3 spans 17 residues.